Listed below are T cell receptor beta chains from one sample, sequenced in a study of response to subunit inactivated influenza vaccine. TCRdb reprocessed the RT-PCR reads with MiXCR, giving one entry per CDR3 protein. The sample consists of approximately 520,000 distinct CDR3 sequences, approximately 15% of them appearing once. The source was CD4+ T cells sorted from PBMCs, collected about 24 months after vaccination. The receptor source for this set is a man between 50 and 69 years old who received an inactivated influenza vaccine. CDR3s leave out the opening cysteine and the closing phenylalanine or tryptophan. A D gene is named only where the DNA matches it firmly.

D gene: -
V gene: TRBV20-1
CDR3 protein: SAPRKLDNEQF

D gene: -
V gene: TRBV12-3/TRBV12-4
CDR3 protein: ASNPTGLTYNEQF

D gene: -
V gene: TRBV5-3
CDR3 protein: ARSLVVGESRDSNQPQH

D gene: -
V gene: TRBV2
CDR3 protein: ASSTDIYNEQF

D gene: -
V gene: TRBV4-3
CDR3 protein: ASSQVYRGNQPQH

D gene: -
V gene: TRBV12-3/TRBV12-4
CDR3 protein: ASSPRSRGASLPYEQY

D gene: -
V gene: TRBV6-5
CDR3 protein: ASSYRAGSEQPQH

D gene: TRBD2
V gene: TRBV6-6
CDR3 protein: ASSTSGTGELF

D gene: TRBD1
V gene: TRBV25-1
CDR3 protein: ASSESGTGGLQPQH

D gene: -
V gene: TRBV10-3
CDR3 protein: AIKGPNTEAF

D gene: -
V gene: TRBV12-3/TRBV12-4
CDR3 protein: ASSSDRSNQPQH

D gene: -
V gene: TRBV19
CDR3 protein: ASRRDTYNEQF

D gene: TRBD2
V gene: TRBV20-1
CDR3 protein: SARDLLAGPVTGELF